The clone carrying this T cell receptor beta chain was seen a handful of times. Its target is unknown. These data belong to a study of beta chain features in type 1 diabetes. The study reverse transcribed the entire isolated RNA, so it sequenced expressed TCRB transcripts. This table comes from immunoSEQ multiplex PCR, and its TCRdb copy is limited to in-frame clones, with some not included. The table lists more than 250,000 clones, about a fifth of them singletons. Germline assignment: CDR1 LNHDA and CDR2 SQIVND (reference sequence). With 6 bases removed from V and 4 bases from J, the gap between germline ends came to 15 bases. This CDR3 has 14 amino acids. Study observations and caveats: TCRB CDR3 length was moderately but significantly reduced in all four CD4+ subsets of Type 1 diabetes patients. Diminished insertions and augmented deletions at VDJ junctions characterized type 1 diabetes patients.

The chain carries TRBV19 and TRBJ1-2, with D possibly TRBD1 on 5 matching bases. This receptor was taken from a woman in her 40s with type 1 diabetes. Sample: naive CD4+ T cells from blood. CDR3 sequence (DNA): TGTGCCAGTAGGACAACGGGACTTACCTATGGCTACACCTTC. This codes for CASRTTGLTYGYTF.